Included here is one T cell receptor beta chain sequence, with context. Its specificity is unknown. This entry belongs to a study of cytomegalovirus exposure and HLA in healthy donors. Study context: The roughly 110 validation repertoires were reported in a later analysis to have been generated on the same platform as the approximately 700 first-cohort repertoires.

TCRdb's copy holds only in-frame clones and misses some; the assay was immunoSEQ multiplex PCR. Counted here are 150,000 to 180,000 clones, around 84% occurring once; the ten biggest clones make up around 2.1%. Findings of the study overall: The tendency of first-cohort TCR clusters to co-occur in the roughly 130 validation repertoires was the finding of a later analysis.

Sequenced input: PBMCs. The origin of this receptor is a human donor in good health.

The CDR3 is CASLTNRISGEKLFF. CDR3 DNA: TGTGCCAGCCTTACGAACCGCATTTCGGGGGAAAAACTGTTTTTT. The chain links TRBV6-1 to TRBJ1-4, with unresolved D. CDR1 is MNHNS and CDR2 is SASEGT in the germline V gene. This CDR3 region has 15 residues. Trimming cost V 8 bases and J 8 bases, with 21 bases left between them.